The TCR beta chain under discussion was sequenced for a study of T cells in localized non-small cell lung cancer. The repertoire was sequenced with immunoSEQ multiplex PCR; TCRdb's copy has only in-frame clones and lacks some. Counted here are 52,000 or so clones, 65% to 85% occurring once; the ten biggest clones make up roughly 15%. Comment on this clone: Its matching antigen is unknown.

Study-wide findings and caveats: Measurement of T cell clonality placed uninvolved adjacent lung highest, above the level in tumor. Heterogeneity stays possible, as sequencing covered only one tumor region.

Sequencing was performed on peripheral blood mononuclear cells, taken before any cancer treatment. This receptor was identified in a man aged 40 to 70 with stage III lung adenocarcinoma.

Here the CDR3 DNA reads TGTGCCAGCAGCTTGGGGCAGGGCGAGCAGTTCTTC. As protein: CASSLGQGEQFF. This rearrangement joins TRBV5-6 to TRBJ2-1; D might be TRBD1 (5 bases). The CDR3 runs to 12 residues. V was shortened by 0 bases and J by 10 bases, with 8 bases between the two germline ends. Germline V gives CDR1 SGHDT, CDR2 YYEEEE. The full variable domain, with the rest looked up from reference TRBV5-6 and TRBJ2-1, is DAGVTQSPTHLIKTRGQQVTLRCSPKSGHDTVSWYQQALGQGPQFIFQYYEEEERQRGNFPDRFSGHQFPNYSSELNVNALLLGDSALYLCASSLGQGEQFFGPGTRLTVL.